The 17 T cell receptor beta chains presented below share a single source sample, sequenced in a study of PD-1 blockade in mismatch repair-deficient tumors. The protocol was immunoSEQ multiplex PCR, while the TCRdb copy is restricted to in-frame clones and leaves out a portion. The data hold around 120,000 clones, with almost 90% observed a single time. This specimen consisted of peripheral blood, obtained about 17 months after starting pembrolizumab. The receptors were sampled from an adult with mismatch repair-deficient cancer.

This clone was counted only a few times. V and J are TRBV7-8 and TRBJ2-1, with 12 bases aligning to TRBD2. Germline V gene lookup returns CDR1 SGHVS and CDR2 FQNEAQ. This CDR3 comprises 15 residues. With V trimmed by 4 bases and J by 9 bases, 7 bases remained unmatched. For the CDR3, the DNA is TGTGCCAGCAGCTCTTCTAGCGGGAGGGCGCGTGAGCAGTTCTTC. Protein product: CASSSSSGRAREQFF.

This clone has only one observation. This chain links TRBV11-2 with TRBJ2-1; TRBD2 aligns across 9 bases. The CDR3 spans 15 residues. After removal of 5 bases from V and 4 bases from J, the junction contained 6 bases not matched to a gene. From germline, CDR1 is SGHAT and CDR2 FQNNGV. This CDR3 reads CASSPLAGHYNEQFF. CDR3 nucleotides: TGTGCCAGCAGCCCACTAGCGGGCCATTACAATGAGCAGTTCTTC.

This chain connects TRBV19 to TRBJ2-3; weak D call: TRBD1 (6 bases). V was cut by 0 bases and J by 1 base, with 20 bases left in between. Looked up from germline, CDR1 is LNHDA and CDR2 is SQIVND (reference sequence). This CDR3 region has 19 residues. The CDR3 reads CASSIERYHVQGRTDTQYF. DNA for the CDR3: TGTGCCAGTAGTATAGAGCGGTATCACGTACAGGGACGCACAGATACGCAGTATTTT.

V is TRBV7-9 and J is TRBJ2-3; 7 positions match TRBD2. V lost 5 bases, J lost 5 bases, and 10 bases stayed unmatched. This CDR3 is 15 amino acids long. Germline CDR1 and CDR2: SEHNR and FQNEAQ (reference sequence). In DNA, the CDR3 is TGTGCCAGCAGCAGAGCGGGAAGGGGTGTAGATACGCAGTATTTT. Its protein product is CASSRAGRGVDTQYF.

This rearrangement joins TRBV29-1 to TRBJ2-5; 7 bases are a match to TRBD1. Germline V CDR1 and CDR2: SQVTM, ANQGSEA. V shed 6 bases, J shed 5 bases, and the junction held 9 bases outside the gene matches. The CDR3 runs to 13 residues. CDR3 region: CSVDQGVAETQYF. CDR3 sequence (DNA): TGCAGCGTCGACCAGGGGGTGGCGGAGACCCAGTACTTC.

The CDR3 region is CASSLVPDEKLFF. In nucleotides, the CDR3 is TGTGCCAGCAGCTTAGTGCCAGACGAAAAACTGTTTTTT. The rearrangement joins TRBV7-2 to TRBJ1-4; D not resolved. This CDR3 is built from 13 residues. Germline V gene sequence: CDR1 SGHTA, CDR2 FQGNSA. V shed 1 base and J shed 8 bases, with 8 bases lying between them.

The chain recombines TRBV21-1 with TRBJ1-5; TRBD1 reflects the table's D call only, with no check against the DNA. TRBV21-1 is noted as a pseudogene. This CDR3 comprises 15 residues. The CDR3 DNA sequence: TGTGCCAGCAGCAAAGGTCGACAGGGCAATCAGCCCCAGCATTTT. It yields the protein CASSKGRQGNQPQHF.

This chain uses TRBV11-2 with TRBJ2-3; D is possibly TRBD1 or TRBD2 (5 bases each). Trimming removed 2 bases from V and 3 bases from J, with 21 bases in between. Germline V CDR1 and CDR2: SGHAT, FQNNGV. The length of the CDR3 is 18 residues. CDR3 region: CASSLTESRGEDTDTQYF. The DNA of the CDR3 is TGTGCCAGCAGCTTAACAGAGTCGAGAGGGGAAGATACAGATACGCAGTATTTT.

V and J are TRBV28 and TRBJ1-5; the match to TRBD1 covers 12 bases. Trimming at V came to 3 bases and at J to 1 base, leaving 4 bases not matched to a gene. Germline CDR1 MDHEN, CDR2 SYDVKM. There are 17 residues in the CDR3. The CDR3: CASSFRDRGPSNQPQHF. For the CDR3, the DNA is TGTGCCAGCAGTTTTCGGGACAGGGGGCCGAGCAATCAGCCCCAGCATTTT.

This chain joins TRBV19 and TRBJ2-7, with 8 bases that match TRBD1. After removal of 5 bases from V and 3 bases from J, the junction contained 6 bases not matched to a gene. Per the germline V gene, CDR1 is LNHDA and CDR2 is SQIVND (reference sequence). This CDR3 is 14 amino acids long. For the CDR3, the DNA is TGTGCCAGTAGTGCCGGGACAGGTTACTACGAGCAGTACTTC. This encodes CASSAGTGYYEQYF. The variable domain in full, completed from reference TRBV19 and TRBJ2-7, reads DGGITQSPKYLFRKEGQNVTLSCEQNLNHDAMYWYRQDPGQGLRLIYYSQIVNDFQKGDIAEGYSVSREKKESFPLTVTSAQKNPTAFYLCASSAGTGYYEQYFGPGTRLTVT.

The chain has TRBV28 and TRBJ1-4; TRBD1 matches 11 bases. The length of the CDR3 is 16 residues. V dropped 6 bases and J dropped 3; count of bases not matched to a gene: 6. Germline V CDR1 and CDR2: MDHEN, SYDVKM. CDR3 DNA sequence: TGTGCCAGCAGGGGCGGACAGGGGGCGGCTAATGAAAAACTGTTTTTT. This gives the protein CASRGGQGAANEKLFF.

The chain employs TRBV7-9 and TRBJ1-1, with D tentatively TRBD1 (5 bases). CDR1 is SEHNR and CDR2 is FQNEAQ in the germline V gene (reference sequence). CDR3 length equals 12 residues. Between the trimmed V and J ends, which lost 4 bases and 6 bases, there was a span of 9 bases. In DNA, the CDR3 is TGTGCCAGCAGCTCCGGGACGGCTGAAGCTTTCTTT. Protein sequence: CASSSGTAEAFF.

Worth noting for this clone: The sample has other DNA sequences that encode this CDR3 too. J is TRBJ2-7 and V is TRBV7-9; 13 bases align to TRBD2. Germline assignment: CDR1 SEHNR and CDR2 FQNEAQ (reference sequence). V shed 6 bases and J 4 bases; nucleotides not matched to a gene: 6. The CDR3 loop spans 15 amino acids. CDR3: CASSPPGLAGYEQYF. In DNA, the CDR3 is TGTGCCAGCAGTCCGCCGGGACTAGCGGGGTACGAGCAGTACTTC.

The CDR3: CASSLKGGGGREQYF. As DNA, the CDR3 is TGTGCCAGCAGTTTAAAAGGCGGGGGGGGGCGCGAGCAGTACTTC. This rearrangement joins TRBV27 to TRBJ2-7, with 9 bases identical to TRBD2. The CDR3 consists of 15 residues. Trimming cost V 2 bases and J 6 bases; bases outside gene matches: 8. Germline CDR1 reads MNHEY; CDR2 reads SMNVEV (reference sequence).

The chain uses TRBV7-2 and TRBJ2-2; TRBD2 agrees at 10 bases. V lost 5 bases to trimming and J lost 0 bases; unmatched junction nucleotides: 3. This CDR3 has 16 residues. The germline V gene encodes CDR1 SGHTA and CDR2 FQGNSA. This chain's CDR3 is CASSPLAGANTGELFF. The CDR3 DNA sequence: TGTGCCAGCAGCCCTCTAGCGGGAGCGAACACCGGGGAGCTGTTTTTT.

The chain has TRBV25-1 and TRBJ2-1; unclear D gene. Looked up from germline, CDR1 is MGHDK and CDR2 is SYGVNS. Deletions cut 7 bases from V and 4 bases from J, with 5 bases between. The CDR3 is made up of 11 amino acids. The CDR3 protein is CASKSYNEQFF. The CDR3 region has the DNA TGTGCCAGCAAGTCATACAATGAGCAGTTCTTC.

This clone was seen only once. This rearrangement joins TRBV4-3 to TRBJ2-1; 9 bases are a match to TRBD2. Per the germline V gene, CDR1 is LGHNA and CDR2 is YSLEER. The CDR3 runs to 13 residues. V was pared by 4 bases and J by 9 bases, with 4 bases of the junction left unmatched. CDR3 amino acids: CASSRATSGEQFF. Written as DNA, the CDR3 is TGCGCCAGCAGCCGGGCGACTAGCGGTGAGCAGTTCTTC.